One TCR beta chain is described in this entry. TCRdb's copy holds only in-frame clones and misses some; the assay was immunoSEQ multiplex PCR. Among about 440,000 clones listed, approximately 90% were seen once. The data were taken from a study of blood T cell repertoires in COVID-19. CDR3 size: 17 residues. J lost 2 bases, V lost 1 base, and 9 bases had no gene match. In germline, CDR1 is MNHEY, CDR2 SVGEGT. The clonotype originates from a woman aged 18-29 years with acute COVID-19. Sequenced material: PBMCs or T cells enriched from blood (not recorded which). V gene TRBV6-2 or TRBV6-3 combines with J gene TRBJ2-3; 7 nucleotides line up with TRBD2. The CDR3 nucleotides read TGTGCCAGCAGTTACTGGTTGGGCGGGGGATACACAGATACGCAGTATTTT. Protein sequence: CASSYWLGGGYTDTQYF.